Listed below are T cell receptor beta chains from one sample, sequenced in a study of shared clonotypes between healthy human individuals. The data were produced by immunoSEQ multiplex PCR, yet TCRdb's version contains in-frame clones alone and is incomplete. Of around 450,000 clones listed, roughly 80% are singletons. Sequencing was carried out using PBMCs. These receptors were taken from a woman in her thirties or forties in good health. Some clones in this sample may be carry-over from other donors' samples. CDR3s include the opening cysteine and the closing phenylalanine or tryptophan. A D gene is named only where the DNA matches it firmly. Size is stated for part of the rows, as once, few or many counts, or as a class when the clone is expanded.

CDR3aa: CASSPWTGRNYEQYF; CDR3nt: TGTGCCAGCAGCCCCTGGACAGGGCGTAACTACGAGCAGTACTTC; v_gene: TRBV9; abundance: .; j_gene: TRBJ2-7; d_gene: TRBD1
CDR3aa: CASSQQGGTEAFF; CDR3nt: TGTGCCAGTAGTCAACAGGGGGGGACTGAAGCTTTCTTT; v_gene: TRBV19; abundance: .; j_gene: TRBJ1-1; d_gene: TRBD1
CDR3aa: CASPRGSEQYF; CDR3nt: TGTGCCAGCCCCAGGGGGTCTGAGCAGTACTTC; v_gene: TRBV28; abundance: few; j_gene: TRBJ2-7; d_gene: TRBD1
CDR3aa: CAWSTPGRAFF; CDR3nt: TGTGCCTGGAGTACCCCAGGAAGGGCTTTCTTT; v_gene: TRBV30; abundance: .; j_gene: TRBJ1-1; d_gene: .
CDR3aa: CASSQGLTYEQYF; CDR3nt: TGTGCCAGCAGCCAGGGACTTACTTACGAGCAGTACTTC; v_gene: TRBV2; abundance: .; j_gene: TRBJ2-7; d_gene: .
CDR3aa: CASSLRTGLLDTEAFF; CDR3nt: TGCGCCAGCAGCTTACGGACAGGGTTGTTAGACACTGAAGCTTTCTTT; v_gene: TRBV5-1; abundance: .; j_gene: TRBJ1-1; d_gene: TRBD1
CDR3aa: CASSPSGRGYGYTF; CDR3nt: TGTGCCAGCAGCCCTTCAGGACGAGGCTATGGCTACACCTTC; v_gene: TRBV7-3; abundance: .; j_gene: TRBJ1-2; d_gene: .
CDR3aa: CASSLDTGQETQYF; CDR3nt: TGTGCCAGCAGCCTCGACACCGGACAAGAGACCCAGTACTTC; v_gene: TRBV7-2; abundance: many; j_gene: TRBJ2-5; d_gene: .
CDR3aa: CASSVSGTSGQLYF; CDR3nt: TGTGCCAGCAGTGTATCCGGGACTAGCGGCCAGCTGTACTTC; v_gene: TRBV6-1; abundance: .; j_gene: TRBJ2-4; d_gene: TRBD2
CDR3aa: CTSSSSSGLAGGCRNEQFF; CDR3nt: TGCACCAGCAGTTCAAGTTCGGGACTAGCGGGAGGCTGTAGGAATGAGCAGTTCTTC; v_gene: TRBV1; abundance: .; j_gene: TRBJ2-1; d_gene: .
CDR3aa: CASSRDSVDQPQHF; CDR3nt: TGTGCCAGCAGCCGGGACTCCGTGGATCAGCCCCAGCATTTT; v_gene: TRBV9; abundance: once; j_gene: TRBJ1-5; d_gene: .
CDR3aa: CASSLKQGKPHEKLFF; CDR3nt: TGCGCCAGCAGCTTGAAACAGGGGAAGCCTCATGAAAAACTGTTTTTT; v_gene: TRBV5-1; abundance: .; j_gene: TRBJ1-4; d_gene: TRBD1
CDR3aa: CSVEDFGDSTDTQYF; CDR3nt: TGCAGCGTTGAAGACTTCGGGGATAGCACAGATACGCAGTATTTT; v_gene: TRBV29-1; abundance: .; j_gene: TRBJ2-3; d_gene: .
CDR3aa: CASSLGQGEYEQYF; CDR3nt: TGTGCCAGCAGCTTAGGACAGGGGGAGTACGAGCAGTACTTC; v_gene: TRBV7-8; abundance: .; j_gene: TRBJ2-7; d_gene: TRBD1
CDR3aa: CAWGGTGLPYEQYF; CDR3nt: TGTGCCTGGGGGGGGACAGGGTTGCCTTACGAGCAGTACTTC; v_gene: TRBV30; abundance: .; j_gene: TRBJ2-7; d_gene: TRBD1
CDR3aa: CASSLSGTGGNEQFF; CDR3nt: TGCGCCAGCAGCTTATCCGGTACAGGGGGCAATGAGCAGTTCTTC; v_gene: TRBV5-1; abundance: few; j_gene: TRBJ2-1; d_gene: TRBD1
CDR3aa: CASSLLALSYEQYF; CDR3nt: TGTGCCAGCAGTTTACTAGCCCTATCCTACGAGCAGTACTTC; v_gene: TRBV28; abundance: .; j_gene: TRBJ2-7; d_gene: .
CDR3aa: CASSPRQVPGNTIYF; CDR3nt: TGTGCCAGCTCACCGAGACAGGTCCCTGGAAACACCATATATTTT; v_gene: TRBV18; abundance: .; j_gene: TRBJ1-3; d_gene: .
CDR3aa: CASSLGLAGGPSGEQYF; CDR3nt: TGTGCCAGCAGCCTAGGACTAGCGGGAGGGCCCTCGGGCGAGCAGTACTTC; v_gene: TRBV7-8; abundance: .; j_gene: TRBJ2-7; d_gene: TRBD2
CDR3aa: CASSYSTTEAFF; CDR3nt: TGTGCCAGCAGTTACTCGACGACAGAAGCTTTCTTT; v_gene: TRBV6-6; abundance: .; j_gene: TRBJ1-1; d_gene: .
CDR3aa: CASSGRAADTQYF; CDR3nt: TGTGCCAGCAGTGGACGCGCTGCAGATACGCAGTATTTT; v_gene: TRBV6-6; abundance: once; j_gene: TRBJ2-3; d_gene: .
CDR3aa: CASIPGTVPQGSSPLHF; CDR3nt: TGTGCCAGCATCCCCGGGACAGTTCCCCAGGGGAGTTCACCCCTCCACTTT; v_gene: TRBV2; abundance: .; j_gene: TRBJ1-6; d_gene: TRBD1
CDR3aa: CASSPGGGFDEQYF; CDR3nt: TGTGCCAGCTCACCCGGCGGGGGCTTCGACGAGCAGTACTTC; v_gene: TRBV18; abundance: few; j_gene: TRBJ2-7; d_gene: .
CDR3aa: CASSSAGGRSTDTQYF; CDR3nt: TGTGCCAGCAGCTCCGCAGGGGGTAGAAGCACAGATACGCAGTATTTT; v_gene: TRBV5-4; abundance: .; j_gene: TRBJ2-3; d_gene: TRBD1
CDR3aa: CASSIALGRWGSYEQYF; CDR3nt: TGTGCCAGTAGTATAGCTCTTGGCCGCTGGGGCTCCTACGAGCAGTACTTC; v_gene: TRBV19; abundance: .; j_gene: TRBJ2-7; d_gene: .
CDR3aa: CASSSGFGNQPQHF; CDR3nt: TGTGCCAGCAGTTCAGGGTTCGGCAATCAGCCCCAGCATTTT; v_gene: TRBV28; abundance: .; j_gene: TRBJ1-5; d_gene: .
CDR3aa: CAWTGEQGLLSGNTIYF; CDR3nt: TGTGCCTGGACGGGAGAGCAGGGCCTGCTCTCTGGAAACACCATATATTTT; v_gene: TRBV30; abundance: few; j_gene: TRBJ1-3; d_gene: .
CDR3aa: CASSLDRDTEQYF; CDR3nt: TGTGCCAGCAGTTTAGACAGAGACACCGAGCAGTACTTC; v_gene: TRBV2; abundance: .; j_gene: TRBJ2-7; d_gene: .
CDR3aa: CASSRGAGGPEAFF; CDR3nt: TGTGCCAGCAGCCGAGGGGCAGGGGGACCTGAAGCTTTCTTT; v_gene: TRBV11-2; abundance: few; j_gene: TRBJ1-1; d_gene: TRBD1
CDR3aa: CAIFRHRDTEAFF; CDR3nt: TGTGCCATCTTCCGCCATAGGGACACTGAAGCTTTCTTT; v_gene: TRBV7-8; abundance: .; j_gene: TRBJ1-1; d_gene: .
CDR3aa: CSVVSGTYEQYF; CDR3nt: TGCAGCGTTGTCAGTGGGACCTACGAGCAGTACTTC; v_gene: TRBV29-1; abundance: .; j_gene: TRBJ2-7; d_gene: .
CDR3aa: CATSSDRGITEAFF; CDR3nt: TGTGCCACCAGCAGCGACAGGGGGATCACTGAAGCTTTCTTT; v_gene: TRBV15; abundance: .; j_gene: TRBJ1-1; d_gene: TRBD1
CDR3aa: CASSPRDRRMNTEAFF; CDR3nt: TGTGCCAGCAGCCCCCGGGACAGGAGGATGAACACTGAAGCTTTCTTT; v_gene: TRBV21-1; abundance: .; j_gene: TRBJ1-1; d_gene: .
CDR3aa: CASLDSVKNIQYF; CDR3nt: TGTGCCAGCCTAGACTCGGTCAAAAACATTCAGTACTTC; v_gene: TRBV7-9; abundance: .; j_gene: TRBJ2-4; d_gene: .
CDR3aa: CASSLAQGADDELFF; CDR3nt: TGTGCCAGCAGCTTAGCCCAGGGGGCCGATGATGAACTGTTTTTT; v_gene: TRBV7-9; abundance: .; j_gene: TRBJ1-4; d_gene: TRBD1
CDR3aa: CASSELGAVGEAFF; CDR3nt: TGTGCCAGCAGCGAACTAGGGGCGGTCGGTGAAGCTTTCTTT; v_gene: TRBV7-7; abundance: .; j_gene: TRBJ1-1; d_gene: .
CDR3aa: CASSSRLPTSGSYNEQFF; CDR3nt: TGTGCCAGCAGTTCCCGTTTGCCTACTAGCGGCTCGTACAATGAGCAGTTCTTC; v_gene: TRBV27; abundance: .; j_gene: TRBJ2-1; d_gene: TRBD2
CDR3aa: CASSRWVGIDEQYF; CDR3nt: TGTGCCAGCAGTCGCTGGGTTGGGATCGACGAGCAGTACTTC; v_gene: TRBV28; abundance: .; j_gene: TRBJ2-7; d_gene: .
CDR3aa: CASSMGHQNTEAFF; CDR3nt: TGTGCCAGTAGTATGGGACACCAGAACACTGAAGCTTTCTTT; v_gene: TRBV19; abundance: few; j_gene: TRBJ1-1; d_gene: .
CDR3aa: CASSPYTGAEAFF; CDR3nt: TGTGCCAGTTCGCCCTACACGGGGGCGGAAGCTTTCTTT; v_gene: TRBV19; abundance: .; j_gene: TRBJ1-1; d_gene: .
CDR3aa: CASSQGGQGYREKLFF; CDR3nt: TGCGCCAGCAGCCAAGGGGGACAGGGCTATAGGGAAAAACTGTTTTTT; v_gene: TRBV4-3; abundance: once; j_gene: TRBJ1-4; d_gene: TRBD1
CDR3aa: CAWSLIQGNYGYTF; CDR3nt: TGTGCCTGGAGTTTGATACAGGGTAACTATGGCTACACCTTC; v_gene: TRBV30; abundance: .; j_gene: TRBJ1-2; d_gene: .
CDR3aa: CASSRTDSDNEQFF; CDR3nt: TGTGCCAGCAGCCGAACCGACTCCGACAATGAGCAGTTCTTC; v_gene: TRBV4-2; abundance: once; j_gene: TRBJ2-1; d_gene: .
CDR3aa: CASSLNRVGTGSYEQYF; CDR3nt: TGTGCCAGCAGTTTAAATCGAGTAGGGACGGGCTCCTACGAGCAGTACTTC; v_gene: TRBV28; abundance: .; j_gene: TRBJ2-7; d_gene: .
CDR3aa: CASSLQDRGHELFF; CDR3nt: TGTGCCAGCAGCTTACAAGACAGGGGGCACGAACTGTTTTTT; v_gene: TRBV7-9; abundance: .; j_gene: TRBJ1-4; d_gene: TRBD1
CDR3aa: CASTDRQNTEAFF; CDR3nt: TGTGCCAGCACCGACAGGCAAAACACTGAAGCTTTCTTT; v_gene: TRBV6-5; abundance: .; j_gene: TRBJ1-1; d_gene: .
CDR3aa: CASSGRQGSGYGYTF; CDR3nt: TGCGCCAGCAGCGGCCGACAGGGCTCTGGCTATGGCTACACCTTC; v_gene: TRBV5-1; abundance: .; j_gene: TRBJ1-2; d_gene: TRBD1
CDR3aa: CASSFGQGAEAFF; CDR3nt: TGTGCCAGCAGTTTCGGACAGGGCGCTGAAGCTTTCTTT; v_gene: TRBV7-3; abundance: .; j_gene: TRBJ1-1; d_gene: TRBD1
CDR3aa: CSVFLWTAYEQYF; CDR3nt: TGCAGCGTTTTCCTTTGGACAGCCTACGAGCAGTACTTC; v_gene: TRBV29-1; abundance: once; j_gene: TRBJ2-7; d_gene: .
CDR3aa: CASSAMVGRTSYEQYF; CDR3nt: TGTGCCAGTAGCGCGATGGTCGGGAGGACTTCCTACGAGCAGTACTTC; v_gene: TRBV19; abundance: .; j_gene: TRBJ2-7; d_gene: TRBD2
CDR3aa: CASSSLAGGRNEQFF; CDR3nt: TGTGCCAGCAGTTCACTAGCGGGAGGACGGAATGAGCAGTTCTTC; v_gene: TRBV27; abundance: .; j_gene: TRBJ2-1; d_gene: TRBD2
CDR3aa: CASSLGDSYEQYF; CDR3nt: TGTGCCAGCAGCTTAGGCGACTCCTACGAGCAGTACTTC; v_gene: TRBV11-2; abundance: few; j_gene: TRBJ2-7; d_gene: .
CDR3aa: CASSNRGQWTGELFF; CDR3nt: TGTGCCAGCAGTAACAGGGGGCAGTGGACCGGGGAGCTGTTTTTT; v_gene: TRBV2; abundance: .; j_gene: TRBJ2-2; d_gene: TRBD1
CDR3aa: CASGLVGGELFF; CDR3nt: TGTGCTAGTGGTTTGGTAGGGGGGGAGCTGTTTTTT; v_gene: TRBV12-5; abundance: .; j_gene: TRBJ2-2; d_gene: .